These T cell receptor beta chains were read from a single sample in a study of Ad26.COV2.S vaccination and SARS-CoV-2 variants. The method was immunoSEQ multiplex PCR; TCRdb's version includes in-frame clones alone and lacks a portion of them. The sample includes about 680,000 clones, roughly 90% seen only once; the top ten take about 1.5%. The specimen was peripheral blood, collected in a trial of Ad26.COV2.S vaccine versus placebo. Receptors originate from a person between 18 and 65 years old who received the Ad26.COV2.S COVID-19 vaccine or a placebo. Each CDR3 is given with its conserved first and last residue. D genes are given only for firm matches. The size field is filled for only some rows; it gives once, few, many or a size class.

d_call: TRBD2
clone_size: -
v_call: TRBV7-2
cdr3_aa: CASSISGGSYNEQFF

d_call: TRBD2
clone_size: -
v_call: TRBV6-5
cdr3_aa: CASSYPAAGEGDEQFF

d_call: TRBD1
clone_size: -
v_call: TRBV4-2
cdr3_aa: CASSQDNNRGNEQFF

d_call: -
clone_size: -
v_call: TRBV9
cdr3_aa: CASGSEMRQFF

d_call: -
clone_size: once
v_call: TRBV6-5
cdr3_aa: CASGAFSGGSYEQYF

d_call: -
clone_size: -
v_call: TRBV20-1
cdr3_aa: CSASRRDTGELFF

d_call: -
clone_size: -
v_call: TRBV19
cdr3_aa: CASSKDSDPYSEQFF

d_call: -
clone_size: -
v_call: TRBV27
cdr3_aa: CASSPTSSYNEQFF

d_call: TRBD1
clone_size: -
v_call: TRBV24-1
cdr3_aa: CATSEATGGSNGYTF

d_call: TRBD1
clone_size: -
v_call: TRBV19
cdr3_aa: CASSNFRDRVTGELFF

d_call: -
clone_size: -
v_call: TRBV25-1
cdr3_aa: CASGQGSRNSPLHF

d_call: -
clone_size: -
v_call: TRBV29-1
cdr3_aa: CSVEGLRGRNTEAFF

d_call: TRBD1
clone_size: -
v_call: TRBV10-3
cdr3_aa: CAINPGQGGDTQYF

d_call: TRBD2
clone_size: -
v_call: TRBV5-4
cdr3_aa: CASSPGLAGAYNEQFF

d_call: -
clone_size: -
v_call: TRBV19
cdr3_aa: CASSENRVRRQETQYF

d_call: -
clone_size: -
v_call: TRBV24-1
cdr3_aa: CATSGAGVEEKLFF

d_call: -
clone_size: -
v_call: TRBV19
cdr3_aa: CASSIVEPNYGYTF

d_call: TRBD1
clone_size: -
v_call: TRBV7-9
cdr3_aa: CASSRTGAGNTIYF

d_call: TRBD1
clone_size: -
v_call: TRBV5-1
cdr3_aa: CGTGGDNQPQHF

d_call: -
clone_size: -
v_call: TRBV5-1
cdr3_aa: CASSLRGAAETQYF

d_call: -
clone_size: -
v_call: TRBV27
cdr3_aa: CASSPSYTDTQYF

d_call: -
clone_size: -
v_call: TRBV11-3
cdr3_aa: CASSARPPANTGELFF

d_call: -
clone_size: -
v_call: TRBV6-5
cdr3_aa: CASSVGPAIPDTQYF

d_call: -
clone_size: -
v_call: TRBV12-5
cdr3_aa: CASGFVGTLHSPLHF

d_call: -
clone_size: -
v_call: TRBV12-3/TRBV12-4
cdr3_aa: CASSFGLAYEQYF

d_call: -
clone_size: -
v_call: TRBV3-1/TRBV3-2
cdr3_aa: CASSQYETQYF

d_call: -
clone_size: once
v_call: TRBV6-6
cdr3_aa: CASSSQATEAFF

d_call: -
clone_size: -
v_call: TRBV6-1
cdr3_aa: CASSEAGVNTGELFF

d_call: -
clone_size: once
v_call: TRBV7-9
cdr3_aa: CASSVTQGTEAFF

d_call: -
clone_size: -
v_call: TRBV4-3
cdr3_aa: CASSQEFLAANTGELFF

d_call: TRBD2
clone_size: -
v_call: TRBV19
cdr3_aa: CASSSRGLSPLEQYF

d_call: TRBD2
clone_size: -
v_call: TRBV19
cdr3_aa: CASRASGTLPGGEQFF

d_call: -
clone_size: -
v_call: TRBV6-2/TRBV6-3
cdr3_aa: CASSYRAGWAEQFF

d_call: TRBD2
clone_size: -
v_call: TRBV5-1
cdr3_aa: CASSLGQAGAYNEQFF

d_call: TRBD1
clone_size: few
v_call: TRBV30
cdr3_aa: CAWSVSPTGARFGYTF

d_call: TRBD1
clone_size: -
v_call: TRBV19
cdr3_aa: CASRALGQGNQPQHF

d_call: -
clone_size: -
v_call: TRBV19
cdr3_aa: CASSIEFNSPLHF

d_call: -
clone_size: -
v_call: TRBV19
cdr3_aa: CATSVTVNTEAFF

d_call: TRBD1
clone_size: -
v_call: TRBV12-3/TRBV12-4
cdr3_aa: CASRDRVDTEAFF

d_call: -
clone_size: few
v_call: TRBV19
cdr3_aa: CASSDRDSNQPQHF

d_call: -
clone_size: -
v_call: TRBV15
cdr3_aa: CATSRDSLAEKIYNEQFF